The rows below give T cell receptor beta chains drawn from one sample of a study of T cell responses to AZD1222 COVID-19 vaccine. The protocol was immunoSEQ multiplex PCR, while the TCRdb copy is restricted to in-frame clones and leaves out a portion. Among about 130,000 clones, just over 90% were seen once, and the ten largest hold 0.9% to 1.2%. The sample here was peripheral blood, taken 28 days after the second AZD1222 dose. Receptors originate from an adult who received the AZD1222 COVID-19 vaccine. CDR3s include the opening cysteine and the closing phenylalanine or tryptophan. Each record gives: clone size, V gene, D gene, J gene, CDR3 DNA, CDR3 protein. A D gene is named only where the DNA matches it firmly. Clone size, where shown, is once, few, many, or a class for clones that have expanded.

few,TRBV18,-,TRBJ1-2,TGTGCCAGCTCAACCCGGGGTGACGGGGGCTACACCTTC,CASSTRGDGGYTF
-,TRBV5-1,TRBD2,TRBJ2-1,TGCGCCAGCAGCTTGGTAGCGGGAGGGGGCAATGAGCAGTTCTTC,CASSLVAGGGNEQFF
-,TRBV4-1,-,TRBJ2-7,TGCGCCAGCAGCCAAGACAGAAAAAGCTCCTACGAGCAGTACTTC,CASSQDRKSSYEQYF
-,TRBV5-5,TRBD1,TRBJ2-7,TGTGCCAGCAGCTTGGCACCGACCGGGACAGGGGGCTACGAGCAGTACTTC,CASSLAPTGTGGYEQYF
once,TRBV7-9,TRBD1,TRBJ1-1,TGTGCCAGCAGCCTAGCCGACAGGGACGGAGCTTTCTTT,CASSLADRDGAFF
-,TRBV30,-,TRBJ1-3,TGTGCGCGGCGGGTATCTTCTGGAAACACCATATATTTT,CARRVSSGNTIYF
-,TRBV7-9,-,TRBJ1-1,TGTGCCAGCAGCTTGATGGGGGGAGTGAACACTGAAGCTTTCTTT,CASSLMGGVNTEAFF
once,TRBV19,TRBD1,TRBJ1-6,TGTGCCAGTAGCAGGGGGACAGTTTCTTCCTCCTATAATTCACCCCTCCACTTT,CASSRGTVSSSYNSPLHF
-,TRBV27,-,TRBJ2-7,TGTGCCAGCAGTCCCCTACCGAGTCACGAGGGCGAGCAGTACTTC,CASSPLPSHEGEQYF
-,TRBV9,-,TRBJ2-6,TGTGCCAGCAGAGCTACAGGGATCTCTGGGGCCAACGTCCTGACTTTC,CASRATGISGANVLTF
-,TRBV18,-,TRBJ1-4,TGTGCCAGCTCACCTTCACTCTCCCAGGAGGTAGAAAAACTGTTTTTT,CASSPSLSQEVEKLFF
-,TRBV2,TRBD2,TRBJ2-3,TGTGCCAGTGGGACTAGCGGGAATACGCAGTATTTT,CASGTSGNTQYF
-,TRBV2,-,TRBJ2-7,TGTGCCAGCAAGTACGGTTCCTACGAGCAGTACTTC,CASKYGSYEQYF
once,TRBV6-4,TRBD1,TRBJ1-2,TGTGCCAGCAGCCCCTCTGCCGGGACAGGGACCGAAATCTATGGCTACACCTTC,CASSPSAGTGTEIYGYTF
-,TRBV5-1,-,TRBJ2-7,TGCGCCAGCAGTCCGGGTGGAGCTGCAGCAAATAAGCAGTACTTC,CASSPGGAAANKQYF
-,TRBV7-8,TRBD2,TRBJ2-7,TGTGCCAGCAGCCAAAGCAGCGGGATGTTCTCCTACGAGCAGTACTTC,CASSQSSGMFSYEQYF
-,TRBV13,-,TRBJ2-7,TGTGCCAGCAGCTTATCGATCCCCGACGAGCAGTACTTC,CASSLSIPDEQYF
-,TRBV20-1,TRBD2,TRBJ2-3,TGCAGTGCTAGTACCCCGGGACTAGCGGGTTTTCTTTGGGGAGATACGCAGTATTTT,CSASTPGLAGFLWGDTQYF
-,TRBV11-2,-,TRBJ2-7,TGTGCCAGCAGGCTAGGCGGGTGGCCCCACGAGCAGTACTTC,CASRLGGWPHEQYF
-,TRBV7-9,TRBD2,TRBJ2-1,TGTGCCAGCAGAGCCCAGGGACTAGGGGGAGGCGATGAGCAGTTCTTC,CASRAQGLGGGDEQFF
-,TRBV19,-,TRBJ1-1,TGTGCCAGTAGTATATATATGAACACTGAAGCTTTCTTT,CASSIYMNTEAFF
-,TRBV6-1,-,TRBJ1-6,TGTGCCAGCAGGTGGGACGGACCCTATTCACCCCTCCACTTT,CASRWDGPYSPLHF
-,TRBV29-1,-,TRBJ1-2,TGCAGCGTGATAGGGGGACCTGGCTACACCTTC,CSVIGGPGYTF
-,TRBV5-1,-,TRBJ2-3,TGCGCCAGCAGCTTGGCCGGGATTACCACAGATACGCAGTATTTT,CASSLAGITTDTQYF
-,TRBV27,-,TRBJ1-2,TGTGCCACGGGACGCGGGGAGGGGGTAAGAGCCTACACCTTC,CATGRGEGVRAYTF
once,TRBV7-7,TRBD2,TRBJ2-3,TGTGCTAGCAGCTTAGGGGGCGCAGCGGGAGGGCGAGATACGCAGTATTTT,CASSLGGAAGGRDTQYF
few,TRBV5-6,TRBD1,TRBJ1-5,TGTGCCAGCAGCTTAGGACAGGGCGATCAGCCCCAGCATTTT,CASSLGQGDQPQHF
-,TRBV6-6,-,TRBJ1-5,TGTGCCAGCAGTTACTTCGTGGAGGCGGGCCAGCCCCAGCATTTT,CASSYFVEAGQPQHF
-,TRBV2,-,TRBJ1-1,TGTGCCAGCAGTCAAGGTATGAACACTGAAGCTTTCTTT,CASSQGMNTEAFF
-,TRBV2,-,TRBJ1-1,TGTGCCAGCAAAAGACAGGAGAACACTGAAGCTTTCTTT,CASKRQENTEAFF
-,TRBV18,TRBD1,TRBJ1-5,TGTGCCAGCTCACCACAGACAGGGTGGGAGCCCCAGCATTTT,CASSPQTGWEPQHF
-,TRBV5-1,TRBD1,TRBJ1-5,TGCGCCAGCAGCCCGGAGGGACAGAGTTATCAGCCCCAGCATTTT,CASSPEGQSYQPQHF
-,TRBV5-1,TRBD1,TRBJ2-3,TGCGCCAGCAGCTCGGACAGGCTCACAGATACGCAGTATTTT,CASSSDRLTDTQYF
-,TRBV9,-,TRBJ1-2,TGTGCCAGCAGCAAAGAATCAGAGACCCTCTATGGCTACACCTTC,CASSKESETLYGYTF
-,TRBV28,TRBD2,TRBJ2-2,TGTGCCAGCAGTTTTAGTGGTGGTAGGCCGGGGGGTCTAGAGCTGTTTTTT,CASSFSGGRPGGLELFF
-,TRBV5-5,TRBD2,TRBJ2-7,TGTGCCAGCAGCTTCACTCTACGAATAGCGGGAGGTTACTACGAGCAGTACTTC,CASSFTLRIAGGYYEQYF
few,TRBV15,-,TRBJ1-4,TGTGCCACCAGCAGAGATCAGGGTAAAACTAATGAAAAACTGTTTTTT,CATSRDQGKTNEKLFF
-,TRBV28,-,TRBJ1-1,TGTGCCAGCAGTTCCTGGTGGGGGCCGTCGAACACTGAAGCTTTCTTT,CASSSWWGPSNTEAFF
-,TRBV6-4,TRBD2,TRBJ2-7,TGTGCCAGCAGCCTCGGGACTAGCGGGAGAATTTACGACGAGCAGTACTTC,CASSLGTSGRIYDEQYF
-,TRBV11-2,-,TRBJ1-1,TGTGCCAGCAGCTTAATGGCCGAGCTTGAAGCTTTCTTT,CASSLMAELEAFF
once,TRBV27,TRBD1,TRBJ1-5,TGTGCCAGCAGTCCAGGGGGGCCGTCGGGGCCCCAGCATTTT,CASSPGGPSGPQHF
-,TRBV5-1,-,TRBJ1-6,TGCGCCAGCAGCTACGGAACTAATAATTCACCCCTCCACTTT,CASSYGTNNSPLHF